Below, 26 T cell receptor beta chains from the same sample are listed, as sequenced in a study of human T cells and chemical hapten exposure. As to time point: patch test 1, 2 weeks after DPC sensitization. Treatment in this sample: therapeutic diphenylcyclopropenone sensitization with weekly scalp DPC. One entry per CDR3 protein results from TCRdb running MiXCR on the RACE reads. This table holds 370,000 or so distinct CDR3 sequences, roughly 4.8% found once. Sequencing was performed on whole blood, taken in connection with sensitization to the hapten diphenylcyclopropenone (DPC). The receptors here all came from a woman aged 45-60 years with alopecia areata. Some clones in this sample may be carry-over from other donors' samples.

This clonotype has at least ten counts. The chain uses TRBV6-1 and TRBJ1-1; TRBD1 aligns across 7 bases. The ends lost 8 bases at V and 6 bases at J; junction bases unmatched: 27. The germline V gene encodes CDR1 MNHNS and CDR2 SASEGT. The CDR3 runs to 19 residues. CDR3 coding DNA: TGTGCCAGCGGGCCGGGTAAGGTGGAGAGACAGGGAATGTTAGCTGAAGCTTTCTTT. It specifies CASGPGKVERQGMLAEAFF.

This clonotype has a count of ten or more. DNA of the CDR3: TGCAGTGTCCATCAGGGTAACGGGACAGATACGCAGTATTTT. It encodes CSVHQGNGTDTQYF. The genes are TRBV20-1 and TRBJ2-3; tentatively, D is TRBD1 (5 bases). This CDR3 region has 14 residues. Germline V gene data show CDR1 as DFQATT and CDR2 as SNEGSKA (reference sequence). V was pared by 7 bases and J by 3 bases, with 17 bases between.

The DNA for the CDR3 is TGCAGTGCTAGAGATAGAGACAGGGGGCACGGCTATGGCTACACCTTC. It is translated as CSARDRDRGHGYGYTF. V and J are TRBV20-1 and TRBJ1-2, with TRBD1 matching over 10 bases. V was pared by 0 bases and J by 4 bases, with 8 bases of the junction left unmatched. There are 16 residues in the CDR3. Germline CDR1 DFQATT, CDR2 SNEGSKA (reference sequence).

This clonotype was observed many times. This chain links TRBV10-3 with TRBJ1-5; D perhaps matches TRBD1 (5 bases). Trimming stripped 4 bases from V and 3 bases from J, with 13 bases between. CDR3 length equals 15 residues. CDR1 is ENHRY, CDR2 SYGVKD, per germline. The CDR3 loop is CAISGAEGLNQPQHF. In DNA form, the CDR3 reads TGTGCCATCAGTGGGGCGGAGGGGCTCAATCAGCCCCAGCATTTT.

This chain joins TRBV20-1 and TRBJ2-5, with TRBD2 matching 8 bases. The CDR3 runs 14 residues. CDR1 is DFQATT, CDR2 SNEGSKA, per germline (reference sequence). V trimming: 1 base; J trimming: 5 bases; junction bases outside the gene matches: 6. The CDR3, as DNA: TGCAGTGCTAGAGTCGGCTCGGGAGGGGAGACCCAGTACTTC. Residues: CSARVGSGGETQYF.

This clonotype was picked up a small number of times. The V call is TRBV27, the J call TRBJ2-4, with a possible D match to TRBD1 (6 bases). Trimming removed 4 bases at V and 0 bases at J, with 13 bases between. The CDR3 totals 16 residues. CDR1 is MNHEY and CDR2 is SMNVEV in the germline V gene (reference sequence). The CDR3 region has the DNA TGTGCCAGCAGTTCTACAGGGTGGGTAGCCAAAAACATTCAGTACTTC. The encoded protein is CASSSTGWVAKNIQYF.

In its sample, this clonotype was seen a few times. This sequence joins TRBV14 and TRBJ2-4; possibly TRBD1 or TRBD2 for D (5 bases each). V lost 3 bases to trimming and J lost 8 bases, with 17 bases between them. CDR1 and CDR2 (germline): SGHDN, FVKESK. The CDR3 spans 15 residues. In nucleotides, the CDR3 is TGTGCCAGCAGCCAGATAAAAGAGGGGTTTGACATTCAGTACTTC. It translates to CASSQIKEGFDIQYF.

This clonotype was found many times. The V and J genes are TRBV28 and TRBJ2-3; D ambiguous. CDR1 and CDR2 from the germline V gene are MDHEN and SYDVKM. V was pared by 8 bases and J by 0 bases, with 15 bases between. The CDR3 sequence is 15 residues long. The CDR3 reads CASGLLGASTDTQYF. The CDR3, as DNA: TGTGCCAGCGGCTTATTAGGTGCTAGCACAGATACGCAGTATTTT.

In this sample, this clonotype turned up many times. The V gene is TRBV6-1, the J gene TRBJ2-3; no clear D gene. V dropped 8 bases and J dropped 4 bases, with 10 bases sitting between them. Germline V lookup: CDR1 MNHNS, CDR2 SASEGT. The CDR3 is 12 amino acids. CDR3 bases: TGTGCCAGCTTTAAGGCCTCAGATACGCAGTATTTT. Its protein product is CASFKASDTQYF.

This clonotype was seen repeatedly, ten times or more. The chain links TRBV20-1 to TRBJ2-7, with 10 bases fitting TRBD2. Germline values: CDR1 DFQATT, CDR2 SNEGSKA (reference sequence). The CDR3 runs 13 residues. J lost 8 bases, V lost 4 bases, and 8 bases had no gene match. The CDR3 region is CSAIGGLADKQYF. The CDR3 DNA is TGCAGTGCTATAGGCGGACTAGCGGACAAGCAGTACTTC.

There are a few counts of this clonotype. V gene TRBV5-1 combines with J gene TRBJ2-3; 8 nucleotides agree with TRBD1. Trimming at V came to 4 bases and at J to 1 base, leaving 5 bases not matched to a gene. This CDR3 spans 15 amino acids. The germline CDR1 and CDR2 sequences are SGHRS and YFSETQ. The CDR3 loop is CASSPTGVRTDTQYF. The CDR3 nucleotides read TGCGCCAGCAGCCCGACAGGGGTCCGCACAGATACGCAGTATTTT.

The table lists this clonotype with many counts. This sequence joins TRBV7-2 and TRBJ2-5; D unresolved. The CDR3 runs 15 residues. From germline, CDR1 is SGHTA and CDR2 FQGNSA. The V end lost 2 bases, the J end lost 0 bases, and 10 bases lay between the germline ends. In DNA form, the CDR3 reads TGTGCCAGCAGCTTACCCCCGTCGTACCAAGAGACCCAGTACTTC. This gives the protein CASSLPPSYQETQYF.

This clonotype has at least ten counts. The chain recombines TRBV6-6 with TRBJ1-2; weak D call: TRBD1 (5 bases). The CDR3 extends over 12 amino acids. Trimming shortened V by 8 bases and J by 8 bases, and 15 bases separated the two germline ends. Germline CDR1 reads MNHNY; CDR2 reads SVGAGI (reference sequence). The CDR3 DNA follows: TGTGCCAGCGCAGGGCGGGTAACCGGCTACACCTTC. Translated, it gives CASAGRVTGYTF.

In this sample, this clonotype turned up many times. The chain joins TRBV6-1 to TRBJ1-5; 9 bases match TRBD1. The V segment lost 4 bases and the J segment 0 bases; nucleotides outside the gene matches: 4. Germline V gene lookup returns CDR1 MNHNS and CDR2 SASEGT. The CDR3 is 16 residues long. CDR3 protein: CASSGGTGFSNQPQHF. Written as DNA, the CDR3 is TGTGCCAGCAGTGGCGGGACAGGGTTTAGCAATCAGCCCCAGCATTTT.

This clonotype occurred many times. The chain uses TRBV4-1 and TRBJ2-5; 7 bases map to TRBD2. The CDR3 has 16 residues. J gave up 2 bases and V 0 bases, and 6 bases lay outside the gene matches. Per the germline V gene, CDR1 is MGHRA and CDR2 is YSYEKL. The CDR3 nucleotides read TGCGCCAGCAGCCAAGATTCAGCGGGGCGTCAAGAGACCCAGTACTTC. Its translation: CASSQDSAGRQETQYF.

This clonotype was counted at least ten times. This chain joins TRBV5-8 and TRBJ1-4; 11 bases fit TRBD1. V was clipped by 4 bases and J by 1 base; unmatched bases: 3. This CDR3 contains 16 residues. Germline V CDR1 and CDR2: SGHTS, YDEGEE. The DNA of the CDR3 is TGTGCCAGCAGCCCGGGACAGGGGGGAACTAATGAAAAACTGTTTTTT. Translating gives CASSPGQGGTNEKLFF.

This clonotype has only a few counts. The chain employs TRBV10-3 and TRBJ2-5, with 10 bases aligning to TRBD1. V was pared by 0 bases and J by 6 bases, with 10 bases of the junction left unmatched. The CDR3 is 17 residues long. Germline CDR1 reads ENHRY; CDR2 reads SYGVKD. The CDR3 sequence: CAISESTGGLPEQTQYF. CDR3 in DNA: TGTGCCATCAGTGAGTCGACAGGGGGCCTGCCGGAGCAGACCCAGTACTTC.

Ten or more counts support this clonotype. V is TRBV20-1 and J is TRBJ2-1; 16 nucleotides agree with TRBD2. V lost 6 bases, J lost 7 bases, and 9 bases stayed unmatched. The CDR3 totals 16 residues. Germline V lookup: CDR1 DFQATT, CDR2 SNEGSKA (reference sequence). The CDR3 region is CSAQGLAGGLENEQFF. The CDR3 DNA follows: TGCAGTGCCCAGGGACTAGCGGGGGGGCTCGAAAATGAGCAGTTCTTC.

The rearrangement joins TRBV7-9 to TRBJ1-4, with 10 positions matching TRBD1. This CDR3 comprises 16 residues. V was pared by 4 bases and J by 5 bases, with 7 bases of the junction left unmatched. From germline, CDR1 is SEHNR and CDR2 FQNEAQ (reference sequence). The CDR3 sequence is CASSSGPGQGNEKLFF. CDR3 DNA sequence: TGTGCCAGCAGCTCAGGACCGGGACAGGGGAATGAAAAACTGTTTTTT.

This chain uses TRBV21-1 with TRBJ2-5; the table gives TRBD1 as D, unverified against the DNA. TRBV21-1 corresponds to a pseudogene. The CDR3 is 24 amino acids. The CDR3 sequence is CASSKKICGQLGCPGTSGKETQYF. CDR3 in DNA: TGTGCCAGCAGCAAGAAGATTTGTGGGCAACTCGGGTGCCCCGGGACGTCCGGCAAAGAGACCCAGTACTTC.

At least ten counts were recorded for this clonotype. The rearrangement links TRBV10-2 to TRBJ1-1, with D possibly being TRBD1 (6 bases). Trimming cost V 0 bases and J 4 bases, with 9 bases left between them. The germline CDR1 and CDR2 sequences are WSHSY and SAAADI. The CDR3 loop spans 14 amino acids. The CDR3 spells CASSESKGGTEAFF. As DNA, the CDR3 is TGCGCCAGCAGTGAGTCTAAGGGGGGCACTGAAGCTTTCTTT.

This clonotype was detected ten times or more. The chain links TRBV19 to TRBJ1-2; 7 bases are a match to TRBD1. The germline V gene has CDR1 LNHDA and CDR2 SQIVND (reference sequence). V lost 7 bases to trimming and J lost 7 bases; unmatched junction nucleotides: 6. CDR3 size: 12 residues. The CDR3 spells CASTPDRAGYTF. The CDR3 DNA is TGTGCCAGTACCCCCGACAGGGCTGGCTACACCTTC.

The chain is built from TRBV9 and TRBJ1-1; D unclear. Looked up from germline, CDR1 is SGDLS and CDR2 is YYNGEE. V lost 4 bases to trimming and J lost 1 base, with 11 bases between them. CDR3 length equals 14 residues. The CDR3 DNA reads TGTGCCAGCAGCCCCTCAGTCCGGAACACTGAAGCTTTCTTT. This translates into CASSPSVRNTEAFF.

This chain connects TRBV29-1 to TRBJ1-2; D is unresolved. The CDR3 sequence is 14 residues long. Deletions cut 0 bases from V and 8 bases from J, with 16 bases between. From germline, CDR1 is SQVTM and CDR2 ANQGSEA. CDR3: CSVEDVGGRKGYTF. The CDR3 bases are TGCAGCGTTGAAGATGTAGGAGGACGAAAAGGCTACACCTTC.

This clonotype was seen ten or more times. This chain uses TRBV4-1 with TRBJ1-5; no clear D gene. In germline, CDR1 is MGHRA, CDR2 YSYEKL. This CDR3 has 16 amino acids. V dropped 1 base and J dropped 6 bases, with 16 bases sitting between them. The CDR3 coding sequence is TGCGCCAGCAGCCAAGCATTCGAGGCTGGGGTTCAGCCCCAGCATTTT. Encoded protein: CASSQAFEAGVQPQHF.

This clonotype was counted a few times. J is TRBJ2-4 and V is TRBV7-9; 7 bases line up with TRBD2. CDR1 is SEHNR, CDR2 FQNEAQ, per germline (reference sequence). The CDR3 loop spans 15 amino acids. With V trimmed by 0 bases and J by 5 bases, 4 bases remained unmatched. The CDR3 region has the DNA TGTGCCAGCAGCTTAGCGGGAGGGCCAGAAAACATTCAGTACTTC. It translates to CASSLAGGPENIQYF.